This entry concerns a single T cell receptor beta chain. The antigen remains undetermined. The sample belongs to a study of a mutant IDH1 vaccine in newly diagnosed glioma. Looking at the study overall: Investigators started vaccination 4-6 weeks after radiotherapy alone, or with temozolomide cycles.

Time point: week 47, end of study. Topical imiquimod accompanied each vaccine dose, which consisted of 300 ug of mutant IDH1 20-mer peptide. Patients had eight vaccinations, in weeks 1, 3, 5, 7, 11, 15, 19 and 23. Points from the study as a whole: Of the patients, roughly 95% had vaccine-induced immune responses. Pseudoprogression looked unconnected to shifts in top peripheral T cell clonotypes.

Data came from immunoSEQ multiplex PCR; TCRdb stores just in-frame clones and leaves some out. The sample holds roughly 34,000 clones, over 75% seen once. Trimming left V 5 bases short and J 5 bases short, with 8 bases between. This CDR3 region has 11 residues. Germline V CDR1 and CDR2: SGHRS, YFSETQ. The specimen was PBMCs, collected from a glioma patient whose treatment included an IDH1 peptide vaccine. The chain has TRBV5-1 and TRBJ2-7, with D uncertain. This receptor was taken from a woman between 40 and 55 years old with glioma. CDR3 loop: CASREYNEQYF. The CDR3 region has the DNA TGCGCCAGCAGGGAATATAACGAGCAGTACTTC.